The rows below give T cell receptor beta chains drawn from one sample of a study of blood T cells in healthy people across ages. MiXCR was run by TCRdb on the 5' RACE reads, yielding one entry per CDR3 protein. The table includes 1 million or so distinct CDR3 sequences, under 55% detected once. The sample comprised blood. Receptor source: a woman aged 60-70 years in good health. The CDR3 runs from the conserved cysteine through the conserved F or W. Each record gives: J gene, V gene, clone size, D gene, CDR3 protein, CDR3 DNA. D genes are given only for firm matches. For some rows the clone size is stated as once, few or many, or as a class when expanded; others skip it.

J: TRBJ2-1
V: TRBV20-1
size: few
D: TRBD2
CDR3: CSAGGSGLVGNEQFF
DNA: TGCAGTGCAGGAGGCTCCGGACTAGTGGGCAATGAGCAGTTCTTC

J: TRBJ2-1
V: TRBV20-1
size: few
D: TRBD2
CDR3: CSARDGSRGSFF
DNA: TGCAGTGCTAGAGACGGGTCCCGCGGGAGTTTCTTC

J: TRBJ2-7
V: TRBV10-3
size: few
D: TRBD2
CDR3: CAISDRLAGVSYEQYF
DNA: TGTGCCATCAGTGATCGTCTAGCGGGAGTTTCCTACGAGCAGTACTTC

J: TRBJ2-5
V: TRBV6-5
size: .
D: .
CDR3: CASSYSRASAENQETQYF
DNA: TGTGCCAGCAGTTACTCGAGGGCTAGCGCCGAAAATCAAGAGACCCAGTACTTC

J: TRBJ1-4
V: TRBV7-9
size: .
D: TRBD1
CDR3: CASSFGQGNNEKLFF
DNA: TGTGCCAGCAGCTTTGGACAGGGAAATAATGAAAAACTGTTTTTT

J: TRBJ2-3
V: TRBV20-1
size: few
D: TRBD2
CDR3: CSASGTSEGDTQYF
DNA: TGCAGTGCTAGTGGGACTAGCGAGGGAGATACGCAGTATTTT

J: TRBJ2-1
V: TRBV15
size: .
D: .
CDR3: CATSRGLRQVNNEQFF
DNA: TGTGCCACCAGCAGAGGTTTACGACAGGTAAACAATGAGCAGTTCTTC

J: TRBJ2-7
V: TRBV24-1
size: few
D: .
CDR3: CATSDWPYMGAILHEQYF
DNA: TGTGCCACCAGTGATTGGCCCTACATGGGGGCTATACTCCACGAGCAGTACTTC

J: TRBJ2-1
V: TRBV12-3/TRBV12-4
size: .
D: .
CDR3: CASSPQGLINEQFF
DNA: TGTGCCAGCAGTCCCCAAGGCCTGATCAATGAGCAGTTCTTC

J: TRBJ1-2
V: TRBV20-1
size: .
D: .
CDR3: CSARDSQGPQDGYTF
DNA: TGCAGTGCTAGAGATTCCCAGGGGCCCCAGGACGGCTACACCTTC

J: TRBJ2-7
V: TRBV12-3/TRBV12-4
size: once
D: TRBD2
CDR3: CASRTSGSPSYEQYF
DNA: TGTGCCAGCAGGACTAGCGGGAGTCCCTCCTACGAGCAGTACTTC